The 5 T cell receptor beta chains below come from one sample, sequenced in a study of T cell responses to AZD1222 COVID-19 vaccine. Sequenced by immunoSEQ multiplex PCR; TCRdb stores in-frame clones only, minus some. Here the sample spans about 140,000 clones, approximately 91% being singletons. Specimen: peripheral blood, collected 28 days after the second dose of the MenACWY control vaccine. The receptors were sampled from an adult who received the MenACWY meningococcal vaccine as a control.

The chain carries TRBV7-9 and TRBJ2-5, with 8 bases fitting TRBD1. The CDR3 has 15 residues. With V trimmed by 2 bases and J by 1 base, 3 bases remained unmatched. Germline V gene lookup returns CDR1 SEHNR and CDR2 FQNEAQ (reference sequence). CDR3 DNA: TGTGCCAGCAGCTTAAGTGGGACAGGCCAAGAGACCCAGTACTTC. It is translated as CASSLSGTGQETQYF.

The rearrangement links TRBV5-1 to TRBJ2-7, with 7 positions matching TRBD2. Germline V gene data show CDR1 as SGHRS and CDR2 as YFSETQ. The junction had 3 bases not matched to a gene; V was cut back by 1 base and J by 2 bases. This CDR3 region has 14 residues. Here the CDR3 DNA reads TGCGCCAGCAGCTTGAGAAGCGGGACCTACGAGCAGTACTTC. The encoded protein is CASSLRSGTYEQYF. The whole variable domain, filled in from reference TRBV5-1 and TRBJ2-7, reads KAGVTQTPRYLIKTRGQQVTLSCSPISGHRSVSWYQQTPGQGLQFLFEYFSETQRNKGNFPGRFSGRQFSNSRSEMNVSTLELGDSALYLCASSLRSGTYEQYFGPGTRLTVT.

The J gene is TRBJ1-4, the V gene TRBV6-5; unclear D gene. Germline V gene sequence: CDR1 MNHEY, CDR2 SVGAGI. With 4 bases removed from V and 3 bases from J, the gap between germline ends came to 15 bases. The CDR3 runs to 16 residues. The DNA for the CDR3 is TGTGCCAGCAGTTCGACGTCGGGGAGGCCTAATGAAAAACTGTTTTTT. This encodes CASSSTSGRPNEKLFF.

V and J are TRBV5-1 and TRBJ2-1; 13 nucleotides align to TRBD2. In germline, CDR1 is SGHRS, CDR2 YFSETQ. The CDR3 covers 15 residues. With V trimmed by 0 bases and J by 6 bases, 0 bases remained unmatched. CDR3 protein: CASSLGLAGGNEQFF. For the CDR3, the DNA is TGCGCCAGCAGCTTGGGACTAGCGGGAGGCAATGAGCAGTTCTTC.

The chain has TRBV11-2 and TRBJ1-2, with D perhaps matching TRBD1 (6 bases). CDR3 length: 14 amino acids. Germline V gives CDR1 SGHAT, CDR2 FQNNGV. Trimming removed 5 bases from V and 3 bases from J, with 13 bases in between. The CDR3 nucleotides read TGTGCCAGCAGCCCGACAGGCGGGTACTATGGCTACACCTTC. Its translation: CASSPTGGYYGYTF.